These 19 T cell receptor beta chains originate from one sample sequenced in a study of blood T cell repertoires in COVID-19. The assay was immunoSEQ multiplex PCR, and TCRdb's table has in-frame clones only and misses some. The data contain roughly 92,000 clones, 80% to 85% of them singletons. Sample: peripheral blood. Receptors were obtained from a woman of 80 years or more with active or convalescent COVID-19.

This rearrangement joins TRBV19 to TRBJ1-3, with TRBD1 as a possible D gene (5 bases). Germline V gene sequence: CDR1 LNHDA, CDR2 SQIVND (reference sequence). The CDR3 has 16 residues. Trimming stripped 5 bases from V and 0 bases from J, with 14 bases between. CDR3 sequence reads: CASSGGVTDSGNTIYF. In DNA, the CDR3 is TGTGCCAGTAGTGGGGGGGTGACAGACTCTGGAAACACCATATATTTT.

The genes are TRBV6-2 or TRBV6-3 and TRBJ2-2; D gene uncertain. This CDR3 contains 12 residues. The germline V gene has CDR1 MNHEY and CDR2 SVGEGT. The V gene lost 4 bases and the J gene lost 5 bases, with 5 bases spanning the gap. CDR3 amino acids: CASSSRTGELFF. CDR3 sequence (DNA): TGTGCCAGCAGTTCTCGGACCGGGGAGCTGTTTTTT.

This clone was counted a few times. V and J are TRBV28 and TRBJ2-7; D remains ambiguous. Germline CDR1 and CDR2: MDHEN and SYDVKM. Trimming took off 4 bases at V and 7 bases at J, with 17 bases between the two ends. The CDR3 is 14 residues long. The CDR3 nucleotides read TGTGCCAGCAGTTCGACGGCGCCACGAGGAGAGCAGTACTTC. It is translated as CASSSTAPRGEQYF. Full variable domain (outside the CDR3, taken from reference TRBV28 and TRBJ2-7): DVKVTQSSRYLVKRTGEKVFLECVQDMDHENMFWYRQDPGLGLRLIYFSYDVKMKEKGDIPEGYSVSREKKERFSLILESASTNQTSMYLCASSSTAPRGEQYFGPGTRLTVT.

This clone was detected only a few times. The chain combines TRBV5-1 with TRBJ2-4, with 9 bases lining up with TRBD1. The germline V gene has CDR1 SGHRS and CDR2 YFSETQ. CDR3 size: 18 residues. J gave up 1 base and V 2 bases, and 10 bases lay outside the gene matches. CDR3 loop: CASSFRDRAPRAKNIQYF. The CDR3 DNA follows: TGCGCCAGCAGCTTCCGGGACAGGGCCCCTCGGGCCAAAAACATTCAGTACTTC.

The gene calls are TRBV19 and TRBJ2-4; TRBD1 is a possible D gene (6 bases). Germline V gene lookup returns CDR1 LNHDA and CDR2 SQIVND (reference sequence). The CDR3 consists of 14 residues. V lost 5 bases to trimming and J lost 7 bases, with 15 bases between them. This CDR3 reads CASSARTGWNIQYF. The CDR3 nucleotides are TGTGCCAGTAGTGCGAGAACAGGGTGGAACATTCAGTACTTC.

The rearrangement joins TRBV7-2 to TRBJ1-1; D not resolved. The germline V gene encodes CDR1 SGHTA and CDR2 FQGNSA. The length of the CDR3 is 14 residues. Trimming pared 5 bases from V and 3 bases from J, leaving 13 bases between. The CDR3 spells CASSPLRQDTEAFF. CDR3 bases: TGTGCCAGCAGCCCGCTAAGGCAGGACACTGAAGCTTTCTTT.

The rearrangement joins TRBV28 to TRBJ2-2; 7 bases map to TRBD1. Germline V gene lookup returns CDR1 MDHEN and CDR2 SYDVKM. The CDR3 loop spans 14 amino acids. V lost 2 bases and J lost 6; bases outside the gene matches: 3. The DNA of the CDR3 is TGTGCCAGCAGTTTAGACAGGGCTTCCGGGGAGCTGTTTTTT. Translating gives CASSLDRASGELFF.

V and J are TRBV2 and TRBJ2-7; D ambiguous. The germline V and J ends were trimmed by 4 bases and 6 bases, with 16 bases remaining between them. From germline, CDR1 is SNHLY and CDR2 FYNNEI. The CDR3 sequence is 14 residues long. This chain's CDR3 is CASSAGRPLIEQYF. CDR3 bases: TGTGCCAGCAGTGCAGGCCGGCCGCTTATCGAGCAGTACTTC.

The chain couples TRBV5-1 to TRBJ2-7; 9 bases are a match to TRBD2. V lost 0 bases and J lost 5; bases outside the gene matches: 3. This CDR3 spans 14 amino acids. The germline V gene has CDR1 SGHRS and CDR2 YFSETQ. DNA of the CDR3: TGCGCCAGCAGCTTGGGACTAGCGGTAGACGAGCAGTACTTC. This encodes CASSLGLAVDEQYF.

The rearrangement uses TRBV29-1 and TRBJ2-5; D may be TRBD2 (5 bases). Per the germline V gene, CDR1 is SQVTM and CDR2 is ANQGSEA. There are 13 residues in the CDR3. Trimming stripped 3 bases from V and 9 bases from J, with 17 bases between. The CDR3 loop reads CSVEGLATLPQYF. CDR3 bases: TGCAGCGTTGAGGGTCTAGCCACTTTGCCCCAGTACTTC.

The V call is TRBV19, the J call TRBJ2-7; D gene uncertain. Trimming removed 4 bases at V and 3 bases at J, with 10 bases between. The CDR3 length is 13 residues. Germline CDR1 and CDR2: LNHDA and SQIVND (reference sequence). The CDR3 loop is CASSSNSYYEQYF. The DNA for the CDR3 is TGTGCCAGTAGTAGTAACTCGTACTACGAGCAGTACTTC.

The chain is built from TRBV5-1 and TRBJ1-2, with 10 bases aligning to TRBD1. V trimming: 4 bases; J trimming: 7 bases; junction bases outside the gene matches: 7. The CDR3 consists of 14 residues. Germline V gene lookup returns CDR1 SGHRS and CDR2 YFSETQ. The CDR3 sequence is CASSPGQGGSGYTF. The CDR3 DNA follows: TGCGCCAGCAGCCCAGGACAGGGGGGGAGTGGCTACACCTTC.

The chain uses TRBV7-2 and TRBJ1-5, with D unclear. Between the trimmed V and J ends, which lost 6 bases and 7 bases, there was a span of 10 bases. The CDR3 totals 12 residues. From germline, CDR1 is SGHTA and CDR2 FQGNSA. The CDR3 is CASRQVGQPQHF. The CDR3 DNA reads TGTGCCAGCAGGCAAGTCGGGCAGCCCCAGCATTTT.

This chain joins TRBV11-2 and TRBJ2-4; D is perhaps TRBD1 (5 bases). The germline gives CDR1 SGHAT, CDR2 FQNNGV. Trimming pared 1 base from V and 6 bases from J, leaving 10 bases between. CDR3 length: 14 amino acids. This CDR3 reads CASSLASDINIQYF. The CDR3 bases are TGTGCCAGCAGCTTAGCCTCGGACATAAACATTCAGTACTTC.

The chain joins TRBV19 to TRBJ2-2; 8 bases align to TRBD1. CDR3 length equals 19 residues. V lost 0 bases to trimming and J lost 0 bases; unmatched junction nucleotides: 9. Germline assignment: CDR1 LNHDA and CDR2 SQIVND (reference sequence). The CDR3 coding sequence is TGTGCCAGTAGTATAGAGAGTCGGACAGGGTGGGCGAACACCGGGGAGCTGTTTTTT. It is translated as CASSIESRTGWANTGELFF.

V and J are TRBV4-2 and TRBJ2-5; no firm D call. The CDR3 consists of 13 residues. The ends were cut back, 4 bases at V and 0 bases at J, with 6 bases in the middle. The germline CDR1 and CDR2 sequences are LGHNA and YNFKEQ. The CDR3 region has the DNA TGTGCCAGCAGCCCGACAAACCAAGAGACCCAGTACTTC. It codes for CASSPTNQETQYF.

The V gene is TRBV7-3, the J gene TRBJ2-1; 10 bases agree with TRBD2. CDR1 is SGHTA and CDR2 is FQGTGA in the germline V gene. The V gene end was trimmed by 4 bases and the J gene end by 4 bases; junction bases not matched to a gene: 4. CDR3 size: 15 residues. DNA for the CDR3: TGTGCCAGCAGCTCAGGACTAGCGGCGTACAATGAGCAGTTCTTC. Its protein product is CASSSGLAAYNEQFF.

The rearrangement links TRBV9 to TRBJ1-1, with D unclear. The CDR3 loop spans 15 amino acids. Trimming took 0 bases from V and 0 from J, leaving 9 bases between them. Looked up from germline, CDR1 is SGDLS and CDR2 is YYNGEE. CDR3 protein: CASSVGGQLNTEAFF. The CDR3 DNA sequence: TGTGCCAGCAGCGTAGGCGGGCAGCTGAACACTGAAGCTTTCTTT.

This clone was seen just once. The chain combines TRBV2 with TRBJ2-4; D may be TRBD1 (5 bases). Trimming shortened V by 4 bases and J by 5 bases, and 9 bases separated the two germline ends. The germline V gene encodes CDR1 SNHLY and CDR2 FYNNEI. The CDR3 extends over 13 amino acids. DNA for the CDR3: TGTGCCAGCAGTGTTTCCAGGGAAAACATTCAGTACTTC. The encoded protein is CASSVSRENIQYF.